The next 30 T cell receptor beta chains were all read from a single sample in a study of identical twins. A single record per CDR3 protein comes from TCRdb applying MiXCR to the 5' RACE reads. In the table there are 500,000 or so distinct CDR3 sequences, approximately 15% of which are singletons. These records were also assigned to another study, of yellow fever vaccine responses in identical twins.

The sample comprised CD4+ T cells sorted from blood. The receptors originated from a woman aged 18-30 years in good health.

At least ten counts were recorded for this clonotype. The chain joins TRBV29-1 to TRBJ2-1, with D unclear. The germline V and J ends were trimmed by 4 bases and 3 bases, with 7 bases remaining between them. The CDR3 consists of 12 residues. Germline loops: CDR1 SQVTM, CDR2 ANQGSEA. CDR3: CSVGGLYNEQFF. CDR3 sequence (DNA): TGCAGCGTTGGGGGTCTCTACAATGAGCAGTTCTTC.

Ten or more counts support this clonotype. This sequence joins TRBV5-1 and TRBJ2-1; TRBD2 is a possible D gene (5 bases). V lost 3 bases and J 1 base, leaving 11 bases between the germline ends. This CDR3 has 15 residues. Per the germline V gene, CDR1 is SGHRS and CDR2 is YFSETQ. The CDR3, as DNA: TGCGCCAGCAGCTCACTAGGATTTTCCTACAATGAGCAGTTCTTC. Its translation is CASSSLGFSYNEQFF.

This clonotype was seen only a few times. The CDR3 here is CAISGGLAGGLTDTQYF. The CDR3 nucleotides are TGTGCCATCAGTGGGGGACTAGCGGGGGGACTCACAGATACGCAGTATTTT. The rearrangement links TRBV10-3 to TRBJ2-3; TRBD2 matches 15 bases. CDR3 length: 17 residues. V trimming: 4 bases; J trimming: 2 bases; junction bases outside the gene matches: 4. Looked up from germline, CDR1 is ENHRY and CDR2 is SYGVKD.

The gene calls are TRBV2 and TRBJ2-7; tentative D call: TRBD1 (6 bases). There are 14 residues in the CDR3. V lost 4 bases and J lost 2, with 12 bases in between. Germline assignment: CDR1 SNHLY and CDR2 FYNNEI. This chain's CDR3 is CASSGTATTYEQYF. CDR3 DNA sequence: TGTGCCAGCAGTGGGACAGCAACTACCTACGAGCAGTACTTC. Full variable domain (rest looked up from reference TRBV2 and TRBJ2-7): EPEVTQTPSHQVTQMGQEVILRCVPISNHLYFYWYRQILGQKVEFLVSFYNNEISEKSEIFDDQFSVERPDGSNFTLKIRSTKLEDSAMYFCASSGTATTYEQYFGPGTRLTVT.

Regarding this clonotype: The junction does not match germline at one end; this may be a read error. V and J are TRBV7-7 and TRBJ2-5; 11 positions match TRBD2. Per the germline V gene, CDR1 is SSHAT and CDR2 is FNYEAQ (reference sequence). This CDR3 is built from 16 residues. The CDR3 DNA reads as TGTGCTAGCAGCTTGGATAGCGGGGGGGCCGGAGAGACCCAGTACTTC. It specifies CASSLDSGGAGETQYF.

This clonotype was found many times. The rearrangement joins TRBV28 to TRBJ1-3; tentatively, D is TRBD1 (5 bases). Germline-derived CDR1 and CDR2 are MDHEN and SYDVKM. This CDR3 region has 14 residues. V lost 11 bases and J 8 bases, leaving 22 bases between the germline ends. The CDR3 reads CAVIGGFPKDTIYF. CDR3 coding DNA: TGTGCCGTCATCGGGGGTTTTCCCAAAGACACCATATATTTT.

This clonotype was seen a few times. The chain has TRBV6-1 and TRBJ1-1; 9 bases line up with TRBD1. With V trimmed by 8 bases and J by 7 bases, 11 bases remained unmatched. The CDR3 consists of 14 residues. Germline V gene sequence: CDR1 MNHNS, CDR2 SASEGT. As DNA, the CDR3 is TGTGCCAGCCCTGGTCTAGGACAGGGGTTTGAAGCTTTCTTT. Protein: CASPGLGQGFEAFF.

This clonotype was seen a few times. The chain recombines TRBV5-1 with TRBJ2-7; the match to TRBD1 covers 9 bases. V lost 4 bases, J lost 3 bases, and 8 bases stayed unmatched. The CDR3 totals 15 residues. Germline lookup yields CDR1 SGHRS and CDR2 YFSETQ. CDR3 sequence reads: CASSPWTGDIYEQYF. CDR3 in DNA: TGCGCCAGCAGCCCCTGGACAGGGGATATCTACGAGCAGTACTTC.

V and J are TRBV7-2 and TRBJ2-5; possibly TRBD2 for D (6 bases). CDR1 is SGHTA, CDR2 FQGNSA, per germline. V shed 4 bases and J shed 5 bases, with 11 bases lying between them. The CDR3 spans 13 residues. The CDR3: CASSSLAWETQYF. CDR3 coding DNA: TGTGCCAGCAGCTCACTAGCCTGGGAGACCCAGTACTTC.

As for this clonotype: Being one base from a much bigger clone, this may be a read error. The chain recombines TRBV28 with TRBJ2-3, with 10 bases that match TRBD1. In germline, CDR1 is MDHEN, CDR2 SYDVKM. CDR3 length: 13 residues. J was trimmed by 9 bases and V by 6 bases; bases with no gene match: 6. The CDR3 DNA reads as TGTGCCAGCAGGCTGGGACAGGGGAAAACGCAGTATTTT. Translation: CASRLGQGKTQYF. The whole variable domain, filled in from reference TRBV28 and TRBJ2-3, reads DVKVTQSSRYLVKRTGEKVFLECVQDMDHENMFWYRQDPGLGLRLIYFSYDVKMKEKGDIPEGYSVSREKKERFSLILESASTNQTSMYLCASRLGQGKTQYFGPGTRLTVL.

This clonotype has just a few counts. V and J are TRBV6-5 and TRBJ2-7; 12 bases match TRBD1. This CDR3 contains 15 residues. From germline, CDR1 is MNHEY and CDR2 SVGAGI. With V trimmed by 2 bases and J by 7 bases, 6 bases remained unmatched. The CDR3 is CASSYGGQGAGEQYF. In nucleotides, the CDR3 is TGTGCCAGCAGTTACGGGGGACAGGGGGCAGGAGAGCAGTACTTC.

This clonotype was recorded a few times. The chain joins TRBV20-1 to TRBJ2-7; 7 positions agree with TRBD2. V shed 0 bases and J 3 bases; nucleotides not matched to a gene: 5. The CDR3 extends over 14 amino acids. Germline V gives CDR1 DFQATT, CDR2 SNEGSKA (reference sequence). The CDR3 DNA follows: TGCAGTGCTAGAGATTTGAGCGGGAACTACGAGCAGTACTTC. Protein: CSARDLSGNYEQYF.

CDR3 DNA: TGTGCCAGCAGCAAATCCGAACACTCATGGGCGAACACCGGGGAGCTGTTTTTT. It encodes CASSKSEHSWANTGELFF. V is TRBV11-1 and J is TRBJ2-2; D is uncertain. Germline CDR1 and CDR2: SGHAT and FQDESV (reference sequence). Trimming removed 5 bases at V and 0 bases at J, with 19 bases between. This CDR3 is 18 amino acids long.

The chain links TRBV4-1 to TRBJ1-6; D gene ambiguous. The germline V gene has CDR1 MGHRA and CDR2 YSYEKL. The length of the CDR3 is 15 residues. Trimming cost V 2 bases and J 7 bases, with 12 bases left between them. For the CDR3, the DNA is TGCGCCAGCAGCCAATTCGGGAGCGAGAATTCACCCCTCCACTTT. Amino acid sequence: CASSQFGSENSPLHF.

To note about this clonotype: A much larger clone is a single base away; this may be a read error. The V and J genes are TRBV12-3 or TRBV12-4 and TRBJ2-7; D is possibly TRBD1 (6 bases). With 7 bases removed from V and 4 bases from J, the gap between germline ends came to 11 bases. This CDR3 region has 12 residues. The CDR3 region is CASTLTGYEQYF. In DNA, the CDR3 is TGTGCCAGCACCTTAACAGGGTACGAGCAGTACTTC.

Many counts were recorded for this clonotype. This chain uses TRBV7-8 with TRBJ2-7; a possible D gene is TRBD1 (6 bases). Between the trimmed V and J ends, which lost 3 bases and 0 bases, there was a span of 15 bases. The CDR3 runs to 16 residues. CDR1 and CDR2 from the germline V gene are SGHVS and FQNEAQ. The DNA for the CDR3 is TGTGCCAGCAGCTTGCCCAGGGGTCTCATCTCCTACGAGCAGTACTTC. Translated, it gives CASSLPRGLISYEQYF.

This clonotype appeared a few times. The gene calls are TRBV7-9 and TRBJ2-1, with D possibly TRBD2 on 7 matching bases. This CDR3 is 16 amino acids long. Germline CDR1 reads SEHNR; CDR2 reads FQNEAQ (reference sequence). V was clipped by 1 base and J by 7 bases, with 17 bases between them. CDR3: CASSLVRGGGLNEQFF. CDR3 bases: TGTGCCAGCAGCTTAGTGAGGGGGGGAGGCTTAAATGAGCAGTTCTTC.

This clonotype occurred a few times. The genes are TRBV20-1 and TRBJ1-5; D is unclear. The CDR3 runs 13 residues. Trimming shortened V by 3 bases and J by 6 bases, and 12 bases separated the two germline ends. Germline V gene sequence: CDR1 DFQATT, CDR2 SNEGSKA (reference sequence). CDR3 nucleotides: TGCAGTGCTAGGCCACCTCATTCTCAGCCCCAGCATTTT. Protein sequence: CSARPPHSQPQHF.

The chain joins TRBV5-1 to TRBJ2-3; 9 bases map to TRBD2. This CDR3 comprises 15 residues. The germline gives CDR1 SGHRS, CDR2 YFSETQ. V shed 5 bases, J shed 2 bases, and the junction held 6 bases outside the gene matches. The CDR3 loop is CASSSLGLATDTQYF. The CDR3 bases are TGCGCCAGCAGTTCGCTGGGACTAGCCACAGATACGCAGTATTTT.

This clonotype was seen a handful of times. V is TRBV7-2 and J is TRBJ2-7; 10 positions agree with TRBD2. The CDR3 runs 15 residues. Looked up from germline, CDR1 is SGHTA and CDR2 is FQGNSA. Trimming took 6 bases from V and 5 from J; bases not matched to a gene: 10. The CDR3 loop is CASRVGLAGVNEQYF. The CDR3 DNA follows: TGTGCCAGCAGAGTAGGGCTAGCGGGAGTGAACGAGCAGTACTTC.

The chain joins TRBV4-3 to TRBJ1-5, with TRBD1 identical over 8 bases. V gave up 3 bases and J gave up 6 bases; unmatched junction bases: 7. The CDR3 is made up of 15 amino acids. Germline V gene lookup returns CDR1 LGHNA and CDR2 YSLEER. CDR3 sequence: CASSQVTGGRQPQHF. CDR3 in DNA: TGCGCCAGCAGCCAGGTCACAGGGGGGCGTCAGCCCCAGCATTTT.

The chain employs TRBV2 and TRBJ1-4, with TRBD1 identical over 9 bases. The CDR3 runs to 13 residues. Germline V gives CDR1 SNHLY, CDR2 FYNNEI. Germline trimming cut 6 bases from V and 6 bases from J; bases unmatched to any gene: 2. The CDR3 DNA follows: TGTGCCAGCAGATGGGACAGGGATGAAAAACTGTTTTTT. Its protein is CASRWDRDEKLFF.

For this clonotype: At one end, the junction sequence differs from germline, possibly due to a read error. The genes are TRBV5-1 and TRBJ2-2; D is perhaps TRBD1 or TRBD2 (5 bases each). Germline CDR1 is SGHRS and CDR2 is YFSETQ. The CDR3 extends over 14 amino acids. Here the CDR3 DNA reads TGCGCCATGAGCTCCAGGGTGCTCACCGGGGAGCTGCTTTTT. This codes for CAMSSRVLTGELLF.

The gene calls are TRBV20-1 and TRBJ2-7; D is possibly TRBD2 (6 bases). The CDR3 consists of 13 residues. CDR1 and CDR2 from the germline V gene are DFQATT and SNEGSKA (reference sequence). V was pared by 0 bases and J by 6 bases, with 12 bases between. CDR3 protein: CSARDREASEQYF. Here the CDR3 DNA reads TGCAGTGCTAGAGACAGGGAGGCGAGCGAGCAGTACTTC.

The chain recombines TRBV20-1 with TRBJ2-1, with 14 bases fitting TRBD2. CDR3 length: 17 residues. Germline CDR1 reads DFQATT; CDR2 reads SNEGSKA (reference sequence). Trimming took 4 bases from V and 3 from J; bases not matched to a gene: 8. CDR3 in amino acids: CSATRLAGGRSYNEQFF. The CDR3 DNA reads as TGCAGTGCTACAAGACTAGCGGGGGGGCGAAGCTACAATGAGCAGTTCTTC.

The V call is TRBV7-8, the J call TRBJ2-7; a possible D gene is TRBD2 (6 bases). The CDR3 is 16 residues long. Germline-derived CDR1 and CDR2 are SGHVS and FQNEAQ. Trimming stripped 5 bases from V and 0 bases from J, with 17 bases between. The CDR3 sequence: CASSLREQDISYEQYF. The CDR3 DNA reads TGTGCCAGCAGCCTGCGGGAACAGGATATCTCCTACGAGCAGTACTTC.

In its sample, this clonotype was seen a few times. This rearrangement joins TRBV7-2 to TRBJ2-3; 7 bases map to TRBD2. From germline, CDR1 is SGHTA and CDR2 FQGNSA. The CDR3 consists of 14 residues. V trimming: 5 bases; J trimming: 2 bases; junction bases outside the gene matches: 4. The CDR3 region is CASSSGVPTDTQYF. DNA for the CDR3: TGTGCCAGCAGCAGCGGGGTCCCCACAGATACGCAGTATTTT. Full variable domain (rest looked up from reference TRBV7-2 and TRBJ2-3): GAGVSQSPSNKVTEKGKDVELRCDPISGHTALYWYRQSLGQGLEFLIYFQGNSAPDKSGLPSDRFSAERTGGSVSTLTIQRTQQEDSAVYLCASSSGVPTDTQYFGPGTRLTVL.

This rearrangement joins TRBV29-1 to TRBJ2-3; the D gene is possibly TRBD1 (6 bases). Between the trimmed V and J ends, which lost 6 bases and 2 bases, there was a span of 9 bases. Germline V gives CDR1 SQVTM, CDR2 ANQGSEA. This CDR3 spans 12 amino acids. The DNA for the CDR3 is TGCAGCGTGGGGGCCTCCACAGATACGCAGTATTTT. The encoded protein is CSVGASTDTQYF.

This clonotype was observed a handful of times. The gene calls are TRBV12-3 or TRBV12-4 and TRBJ2-5, with D possibly called TRBD1 or TRBD2 (5 bases each). V lost 4 bases to trimming and J lost 1 base, with 13 bases between them. The CDR3 consists of 15 residues. The CDR3 DNA reads TGTGCCAGCAGTTCAAGCCGGGGCCTCCAAGAGACCCAGTACTTC. Translated, it gives CASSSSRGLQETQYF.

This clonotype was seen more than once but under ten times. The chain recombines TRBV20-1 with TRBJ1-1; D remains unclear. Trimming removed 0 bases from V and 4 bases from J, with 15 bases in between. The CDR3 runs to 15 residues. Germline lookup yields CDR1 DFQATT and CDR2 SNEGSKA (reference sequence). CDR3 loop: CSARDRRRRITEAFF. CDR3 coding DNA: TGCAGTGCTAGAGATAGGAGGCGCCGGATCACTGAAGCTTTCTTT.